Shown below are 23 T cell receptor beta chains from a single sample sequenced in a study of blood T cell repertoires in COVID-19. Sequencing was performed with immunoSEQ multiplex PCR; in TCRdb, only in-frame clones are kept and a portion is missing. The data hold approximately 180,000 clones, with 89% observed a single time. Sequencing was performed on PBMCs or T cells enriched from blood (not recorded which). These receptors were collected from a woman aged 40 to 49 with acute COVID-19.

The chain is built from TRBV5-8 and TRBJ2-3; a possible D gene is TRBD1 (5 bases). This CDR3 is built from 19 residues. The germline gives CDR1 SGHTS, CDR2 YDEGEE. V was pared by 0 bases and J by 0 bases, with 20 bases between. DNA for the CDR3: TGTGCCAGCAGCTTGGCCCGGCTGGGGCACCAATCTAGCACAGATACGCAGTATTTT. Protein: CASSLARLGHQSSTDTQYF.

The chain has TRBV2 and TRBJ2-1; D not resolved. The CDR3 is 14 amino acids. The V and J ends lost 8 bases and 0 bases respectively, with 11 bases between them. The germline V gene has CDR1 SNHLY and CDR2 FYNNEI. CDR3 amino acids: CASRHLSSYNEQFF. CDR3 in DNA: TGTGCCAGCCGCCACTTGAGCTCCTACAATGAGCAGTTCTTC.

The chain has TRBV20-1 and TRBJ2-7, with TRBD1 matching over 9 bases. Germline CDR1 DFQATT, CDR2 SNEGSKA (reference sequence). V lost 4 bases, J lost 3 bases, and 4 bases stayed unmatched. This CDR3 has 13 amino acids. CDR3: CSANEDRGYEQYF. The DNA of the CDR3 is TGCAGTGCTAATGAGGACAGGGGCTACGAGCAGTACTTC.

J is TRBJ1-2 and V is TRBV2; TRBD1 aligns across 7 bases. This CDR3 region has 13 residues. The J segment lost 4 bases and the V segment lost 4 bases, leaving 3 bases of the junction unmatched. Germline assignment: CDR1 SNHLY and CDR2 FYNNEI. This CDR3 reads CASSVDRVYGYTF. The CDR3 DNA sequence: TGTGCCAGCAGTGTAGACAGGGTCTATGGCTACACCTTC.

This clone was detected once. The rearrangement uses TRBV30 and TRBJ2-7; 8 bases align to TRBD1. CDR1 and CDR2 (germline): GTSNPN, SVGIG (reference sequence). This CDR3 has 17 amino acids. The junction had 15 bases not matched to a gene; V was cut back by 2 bases and J by 3 bases. This CDR3 reads CAWSPPGQGNLFYEQYF. CDR3 sequence (DNA): TGTGCCTGGAGTCCGCCCGGACAGGGTAATCTCTTCTACGAGCAGTACTTC. The whole variable domain, remainder taken from reference TRBV30 and TRBJ2-7, is SQTIHQWPATLVQPVGSPLSLECTVEGTSNPNLYWYRQAAGRGLQLLFYSVGIGQISSEVPQNLSASRPQDRQFILSSKKLLLSDSGFYLCAWSPPGQGNLFYEQYFGPGTRLTVT.

CDR3 in DNA: TGCGCCAGCAGCCAAGAGCTACGGGTGAACACTGAAGCTTTCTTT. Encoded protein: CASSQELRVNTEAFF. V gene TRBV4-1 combines with J gene TRBJ1-1, with D uncertain. Germline V gene data show CDR1 as MGHRA and CDR2 as YSYEKL. The V and J ends lost 0 bases and 0 bases respectively, with 8 bases between them. The CDR3 consists of 15 residues.

In its sample, this clone was seen a few times. The J gene is TRBJ1-1, the V gene TRBV6-5; D might be TRBD1 (6 bases). The ends were cut back, 7 bases at V and 4 bases at J, with 13 bases in the middle. The germline CDR1 and CDR2 sequences are MNHEY and SVGAGI. The CDR3 runs 13 residues. In DNA, the CDR3 is TGTGCCAGCAACCAGGGGTCGAGCACTGAAGCTTTCTTT. This gives the protein CASNQGSSTEAFF.

This sequence joins TRBV11-2 and TRBJ1-6, with D possibly TRBD1 on 6 matching bases. Trimming stripped 5 bases from V and 4 bases from J, with 12 bases between. Looked up from germline, CDR1 is SGHAT and CDR2 is FQNNGV. The CDR3 totals 15 residues. CDR3 coding DNA: TGTGCCAGCAGCACCGGACAGTGGTATAATTCACCCCTCCACTTT. Translating gives CASSTGQWYNSPLHF.

This clone was recorded only once. V gene TRBV11-1 combines with J gene TRBJ2-2, with a weak D call TRBD2 (6 bases). CDR1 SGHAT and CDR2 FQDESV come from the germline V gene (reference sequence). The CDR3 consists of 13 residues. The germline V and J ends were trimmed by 5 bases and 5 bases, with 9 bases remaining between them. As DNA, the CDR3 is TGTGCCAGCAGCCGGGGGTATACCGGGGAGCTGTTTTTT. Amino acid sequence: CASSRGYTGELFF.

This sequence joins TRBV19 and TRBJ2-2; possible D gene TRBD1, 5 bases. There are 13 residues in the CDR3. Germline V CDR1 and CDR2: LNHDA, SQIVND (reference sequence). V was shortened by 4 bases and J by 7 bases, with 10 bases between the two germline ends. The CDR3 loop is CASSTPGHGELFF. The CDR3 DNA reads TGTGCCAGTAGTACCCCAGGGCACGGGGAGCTGTTTTTT.

In this sample, this clone turned up once. The chain has TRBV2 and TRBJ2-5, with D perhaps matching TRBD2 (6 bases). Germline V gene data show CDR1 as SNHLY and CDR2 as FYNNEI. The CDR3 is 14 amino acids. Trimming left V 8 bases short and J 2 bases short, with 15 bases between. For the CDR3, the DNA is TGTGCCAGCGGGGGGAGTGGGGTTCAAGAGACCCAGTACTTC. Its translation is CASGGSGVQETQYF.

This rearrangement joins TRBV15 to TRBJ2-3; D uncertain. Trimming left V 1 base short and J 6 bases short, with 5 bases between. This CDR3 is built from 12 residues. The germline V gene encodes CDR1 LNHNV and CDR2 YYDKDF (reference sequence). As DNA, the CDR3 is TGTGCCACCAGCAGAGTCGGTGATACGCAGTATTTT. It encodes CATSRVGDTQYF.

The V and J genes are TRBV2 and TRBJ2-1, with 9 bases matching TRBD1. V gave up 6 bases and J gave up 5 bases; unmatched junction bases: 8. Looked up from germline, CDR1 is SNHLY and CDR2 is FYNNEI. This CDR3 is built from 15 residues. The CDR3 is CASSPFGTGNNEQFF. CDR3 DNA sequence: TGTGCCAGCAGCCCCTTCGGGACAGGGAACAATGAGCAGTTCTTC.

V and J are TRBV7-9 and TRBJ2-3, with 11 bases lining up with TRBD2. CDR1 is SEHNR, CDR2 FQNEAQ, per germline (reference sequence). The CDR3 is 17 residues long. V shed 4 bases and J 4 bases; nucleotides not matched to a gene: 10. The CDR3 here is CASSSNGLAGGPDTQYF. CDR3 bases: TGTGCCAGCAGCTCCAACGGCCTAGCGGGGGGACCAGATACGCAGTATTTT.

The chain employs TRBV9 and TRBJ1-1; TRBD1 aligns across 9 bases. Trimming cost V 3 bases and J 7 bases; bases outside gene matches: 7. The CDR3 has 14 residues. Germline CDR1 reads SGDLS; CDR2 reads YYNGEE. CDR3 in DNA: TGTGCCAGCAGCGCACGCCCGGGACAGGGTGAAGCTTTCTTT. It is translated as CASSARPGQGEAFF.

J is TRBJ2-7 and V is TRBV15; weak D call: TRBD1 (5 bases). CDR3 length equals 13 residues. The V and J ends lost 1 base and 6 bases respectively, with 10 bases between them. Germline CDR1 and CDR2: LNHNV and YYDKDF (reference sequence). The CDR3 nucleotides are TGTGCCACCAGCAGAGTACCAGGGCTCGAGCAGTACTTC. Protein product: CATSRVPGLEQYF.

This rearrangement joins TRBV15 to TRBJ2-3; 10 positions agree with TRBD2. This CDR3 is built from 15 residues. The germline CDR1 and CDR2 sequences are LNHNV and YYDKDF (reference sequence). J was trimmed by 1 base and V by 2 bases; bases with no gene match: 0. For the CDR3, the DNA is TGTGCCACCAGCAGAAGCGGGAGGGGCACAGATACGCAGTATTTT. Amino acid sequence: CATSRSGRGTDTQYF.

This chain connects TRBV6-5 to TRBJ1-1; 7 bases are a match to TRBD1. The CDR3 has 13 amino acids. The ends lost 7 bases at V and 1 base at J; junction bases unmatched: 3. Germline-derived CDR1 and CDR2 are MNHEY and SVGAGI. The CDR3 is CASMTGQNTEAFF. The CDR3 DNA follows: TGTGCCAGCATGACAGGGCAGAACACTGAAGCTTTCTTT.

V and J are TRBV2 and TRBJ2-1; TRBD2 agrees at 7 bases. V dropped 10 bases and J dropped 8; count of bases not matched to a gene: 14. CDR1 is SNHLY, CDR2 FYNNEI, per germline. This CDR3 has 14 residues. The CDR3 nucleotides are TGTGCCACCGCTAGCGGCCGGGAGGTTGATGAGCAGTTCTTC. Translated: CATASGREVDEQFF.

The rearrangement uses TRBV25-1 and TRBJ2-7; 9 bases line up with TRBD1. In germline, CDR1 is MGHDK, CDR2 SYGVNS. The length of the CDR3 is 15 residues. J gave up 2 bases and V 1 base, and 3 bases lay outside the gene matches. DNA for the CDR3: TGTGCCAGCAGTGAATCTGGGACAGGGACCTACGAGCAGTACTTC. Translated: CASSESGTGTYEQYF.

This sequence joins TRBV19 and TRBJ2-1; 15 nucleotides align to TRBD2. Germline CDR1 and CDR2: LNHDA and SQIVND (reference sequence). V shed 10 bases and J 3 bases; nucleotides not matched to a gene: 10. This CDR3 has 17 amino acids. The CDR3 reads CATMRTSGGVGYNEQFF. The CDR3, as DNA: TGTGCCACCATGCGGACTAGCGGGGGGGTCGGCTACAATGAGCAGTTCTTC.

This chain uses TRBV2 with TRBJ2-5, with D perhaps matching TRBD2 (6 bases). Germline V lookup: CDR1 SNHLY, CDR2 FYNNEI. The CDR3 is made up of 17 amino acids. V was shortened by 4 bases and J by 5 bases, with 23 bases between the two germline ends. CDR3 in DNA: TGTGCCAGCAGTGGGGTCCCGCGGGACCCCGAGGGCGAGACCCAGTACTTC. Protein: CASSGVPRDPEGETQYF.

This clone turned up a few times. The chain employs TRBV3-1 (or the pseudogene TRBV3-2) and TRBJ2-5; 9 bases are a match to TRBD2. The CDR3 has 16 amino acids. Germline CDR1 LGHDT, CDR2 YNNKEL (reference sequence). The J segment lost 0 bases and the V segment lost 3 bases, leaving 5 bases of the junction unmatched. The CDR3 coding sequence is TGTGCCAGCAGCCAGAGAGCGGGAGGATACCAAGAGACCCAGTACTTC. It translates to CASSQRAGGYQETQYF.